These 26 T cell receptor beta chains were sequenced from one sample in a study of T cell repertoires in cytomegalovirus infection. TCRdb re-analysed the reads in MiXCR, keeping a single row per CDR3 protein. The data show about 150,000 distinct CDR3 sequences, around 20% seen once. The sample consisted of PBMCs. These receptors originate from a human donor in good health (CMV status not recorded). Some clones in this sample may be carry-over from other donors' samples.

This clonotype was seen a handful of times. As DNA, the CDR3 is TGTGCCAGCAGCCAAGACGGACGCAACCAGCATTTT. Residues: CASSQDGRNQHF. V is TRBV12-3 or TRBV12-4 and J is TRBJ1-5; D is unresolved. The CDR3 has 12 amino acids. V dropped 6 bases and J dropped 12 bases, with 15 bases sitting between them.

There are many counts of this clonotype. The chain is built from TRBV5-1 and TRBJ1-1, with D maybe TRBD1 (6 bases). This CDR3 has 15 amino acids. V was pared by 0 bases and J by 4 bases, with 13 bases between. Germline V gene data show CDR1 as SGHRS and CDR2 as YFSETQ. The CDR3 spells CASSLGLEGGTEAFF. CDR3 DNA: TGCGCCAGCAGCTTGGGCCTGGAAGGGGGCACTGAAGCTTTCTTT.

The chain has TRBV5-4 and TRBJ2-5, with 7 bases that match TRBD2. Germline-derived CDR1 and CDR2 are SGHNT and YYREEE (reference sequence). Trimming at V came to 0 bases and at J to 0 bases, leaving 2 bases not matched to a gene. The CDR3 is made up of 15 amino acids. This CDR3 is CASSLALADQETQYF. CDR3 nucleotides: TGTGCCAGCAGCTTGGCCCTAGCGGACCAAGAGACCCAGTACTTC.

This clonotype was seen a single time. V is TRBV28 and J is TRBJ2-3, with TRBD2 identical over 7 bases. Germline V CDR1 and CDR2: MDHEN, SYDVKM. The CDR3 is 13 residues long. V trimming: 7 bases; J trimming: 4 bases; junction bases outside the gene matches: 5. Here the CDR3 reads CASKKGGADTQYF. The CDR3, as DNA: TGTGCCAGCAAGAAGGGAGGGGCAGATACGCAGTATTTT. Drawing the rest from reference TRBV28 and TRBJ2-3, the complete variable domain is DVKVTQSSRYLVKRTGEKVFLECVQDMDHENMFWYRQDPGLGLRLIYFSYDVKMKEKGDIPEGYSVSREKKERFSLILESASTNQTSMYLCASKKGGADTQYFGPGTRLTVL.

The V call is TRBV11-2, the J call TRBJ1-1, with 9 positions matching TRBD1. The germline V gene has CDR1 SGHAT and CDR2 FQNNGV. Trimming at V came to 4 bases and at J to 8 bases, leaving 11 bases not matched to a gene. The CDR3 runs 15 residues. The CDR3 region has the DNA TGTGCCAGCAGCTCAACACAGGGGGCTGCATTAGAAGCTTTCTTT. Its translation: CASSSTQGAALEAFF.

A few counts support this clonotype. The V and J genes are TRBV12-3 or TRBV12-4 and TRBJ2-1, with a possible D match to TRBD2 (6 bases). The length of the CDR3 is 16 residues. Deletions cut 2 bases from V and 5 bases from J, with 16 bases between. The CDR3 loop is CASSLMAGRIHNEQFF. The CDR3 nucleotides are TGTGCCAGCAGTTTAATGGCGGGGAGGATTCACAATGAGCAGTTCTTC.

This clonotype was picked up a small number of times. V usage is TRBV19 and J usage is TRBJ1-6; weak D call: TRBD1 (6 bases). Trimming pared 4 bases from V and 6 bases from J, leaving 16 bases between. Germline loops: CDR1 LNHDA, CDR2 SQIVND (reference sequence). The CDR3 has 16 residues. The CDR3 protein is CASSTLGQSVNSPLHF. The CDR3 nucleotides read TGTGCCAGTAGTACCCTCGGACAGTCCGTTAATTCACCCCTCCACTTT.

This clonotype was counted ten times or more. This CDR3 reads CASSLGTGGNTIYF. DNA for the CDR3: TGTGCCAGCAGCTTAGGGACAGGTGGAAACACCATATATTTT. The V gene is TRBV7-3, the J gene TRBJ1-3, with TRBD1 identical over 8 bases. The CDR3 is 14 amino acids. Trimming at V came to 2 bases and at J to 3 bases, leaving 0 bases not matched to a gene. Germline CDR1 and CDR2: SGHTA and FQGTGA.

CDR3 residues: CASSLVPGGPGETQYF. CDR3 bases: TGTGCCAGCAGCTTAGTTCCGGGAGGGCCGGGGGAGACCCAGTACTTC. The chain uses TRBV11-2 and TRBJ2-5; 8 positions agree with TRBD2. Germline CDR1 is SGHAT and CDR2 is FQNNGV. The CDR3 runs 16 residues. With V trimmed by 1 base and J by 5 bases, 9 bases remained unmatched.

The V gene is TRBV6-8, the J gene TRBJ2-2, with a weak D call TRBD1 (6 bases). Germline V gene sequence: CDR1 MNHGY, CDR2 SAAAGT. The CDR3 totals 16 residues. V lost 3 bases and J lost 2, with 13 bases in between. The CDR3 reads CASSYWRGGNTGELFF. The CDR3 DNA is TGTGCCAGCAGTTATTGGAGAGGGGGAAACACCGGGGAGCTGTTTTTT.

As DNA, the CDR3 is TGCGCCAGCAGCCCGTCGAAAGTCCGGGACGAGGGCTACACCTTC. Protein product: CASSPSKVRDEGYTF. The rearrangement joins TRBV5-1 to TRBJ1-2; possible D gene TRBD1, 5 bases. The CDR3 length is 15 residues. V lost 4 bases and J 8 bases, leaving 21 bases between the germline ends. Germline CDR1 and CDR2: SGHRS and YFSETQ.

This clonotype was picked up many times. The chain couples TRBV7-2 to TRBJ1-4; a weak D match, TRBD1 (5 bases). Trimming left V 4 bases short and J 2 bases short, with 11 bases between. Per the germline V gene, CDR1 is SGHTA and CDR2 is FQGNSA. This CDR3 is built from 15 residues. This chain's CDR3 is CASSSRQNTNEKLFF. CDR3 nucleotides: TGTGCCAGCAGCTCAAGACAGAACACTAATGAAAAACTGTTTTTT.

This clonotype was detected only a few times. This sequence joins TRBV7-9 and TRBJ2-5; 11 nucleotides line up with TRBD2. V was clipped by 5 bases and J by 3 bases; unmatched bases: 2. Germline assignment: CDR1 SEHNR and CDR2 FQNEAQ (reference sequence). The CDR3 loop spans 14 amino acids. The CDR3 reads CASSASGRKETQYF. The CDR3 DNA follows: TGTGCCAGCAGCGCTAGCGGGAGGAAAGAGACCCAGTACTTC. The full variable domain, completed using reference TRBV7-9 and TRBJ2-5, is DTGVSQNPRHKITKRGQNVTFRCDPISEHNRLYWYRQTLGQGPEFLTYFQNEAQLEKSRLLSDRFSAERPKGSFSTLEIQRTEQGDSAMYLCASSASGRKETQYFGPGTRLLVL.

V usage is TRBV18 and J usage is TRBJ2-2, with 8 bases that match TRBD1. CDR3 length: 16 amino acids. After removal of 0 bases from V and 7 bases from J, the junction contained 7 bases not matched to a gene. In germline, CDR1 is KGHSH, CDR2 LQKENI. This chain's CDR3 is CASSPPGTGSGGELFF. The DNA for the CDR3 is TGTGCCAGCTCACCACCTGGGACAGGATCCGGCGGGGAGCTGTTTTTT. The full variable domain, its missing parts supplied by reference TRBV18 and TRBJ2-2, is NAGVMQNPRHLVRRRGQEARLRCSPMKGHSHVYWYRQLPEEGLKFMVYLQKENIIDESGMPKERFSAEFPKEGPSILRIQQVVRGDSAAYFCASSPPGTGSGGELFFGEGSRLTVL.

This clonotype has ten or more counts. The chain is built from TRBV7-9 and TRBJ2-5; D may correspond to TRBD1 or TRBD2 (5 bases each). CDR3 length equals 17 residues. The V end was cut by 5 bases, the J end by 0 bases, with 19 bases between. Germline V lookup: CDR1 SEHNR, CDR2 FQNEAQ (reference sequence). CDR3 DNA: TGTGCCAGCAGCCCCAGGGCGGCGGGCCACAACCAAGAGACCCAGTACTTC. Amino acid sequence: CASSPRAAGHNQETQYF.

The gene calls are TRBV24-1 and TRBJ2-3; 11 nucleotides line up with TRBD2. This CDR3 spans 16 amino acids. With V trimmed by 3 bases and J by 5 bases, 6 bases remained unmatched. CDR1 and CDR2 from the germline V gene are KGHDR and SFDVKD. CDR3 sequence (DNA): TGTGCCACCAGTGATCCAACTAGCGGGAGTGGAGATACGCAGTATTTT. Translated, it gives CATSDPTSGSGDTQYF.

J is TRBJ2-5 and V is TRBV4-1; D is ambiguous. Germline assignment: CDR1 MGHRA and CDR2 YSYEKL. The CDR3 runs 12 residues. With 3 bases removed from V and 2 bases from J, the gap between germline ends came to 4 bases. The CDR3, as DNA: TGCGCCAGCAGCCACCCGCAAGAGACCCAGTACTTC. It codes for CASSHPQETQYF.

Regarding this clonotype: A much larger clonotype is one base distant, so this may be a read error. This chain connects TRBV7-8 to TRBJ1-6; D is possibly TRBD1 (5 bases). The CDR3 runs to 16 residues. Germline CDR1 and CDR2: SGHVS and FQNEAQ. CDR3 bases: TGTGCCAGCAGCTTGGGGGGTGGCTCCTATAATTCACTCCTCCACTTT. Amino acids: CASSLGGGSYNSLLHF.

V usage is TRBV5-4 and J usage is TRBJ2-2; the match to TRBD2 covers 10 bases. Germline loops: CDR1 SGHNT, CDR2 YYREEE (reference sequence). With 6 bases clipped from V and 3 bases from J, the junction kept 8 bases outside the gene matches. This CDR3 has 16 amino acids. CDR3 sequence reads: CASTSPGTSDTGELFF. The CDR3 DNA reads TGTGCCAGCACTAGCCCCGGGACTAGCGACACCGGGGAGCTGTTTTTT.

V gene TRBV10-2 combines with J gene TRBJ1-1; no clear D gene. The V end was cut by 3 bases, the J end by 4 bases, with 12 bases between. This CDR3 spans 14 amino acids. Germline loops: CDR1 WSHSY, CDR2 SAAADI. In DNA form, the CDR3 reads TGCGCCAGCAGTGATCGGCCTAGCCTCACTGAAGCTTTCTTT. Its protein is CASSDRPSLTEAFF.

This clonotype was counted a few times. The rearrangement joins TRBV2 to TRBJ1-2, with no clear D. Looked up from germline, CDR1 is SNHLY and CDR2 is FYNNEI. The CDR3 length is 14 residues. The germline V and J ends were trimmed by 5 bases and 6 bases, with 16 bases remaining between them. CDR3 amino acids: CASSYRAASDGYTF. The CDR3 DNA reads TGTGCCAGCAGTTATAGGGCAGCTTCTGATGGCTACACCTTC.

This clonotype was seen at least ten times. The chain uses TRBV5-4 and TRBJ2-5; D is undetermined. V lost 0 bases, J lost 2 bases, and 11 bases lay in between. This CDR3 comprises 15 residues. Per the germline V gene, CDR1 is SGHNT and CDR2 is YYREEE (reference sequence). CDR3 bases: TGTGCCAGCAGCTTGGGGACCACCCGGCAAGAGACCCAGTACTTC. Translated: CASSLGTTRQETQYF.

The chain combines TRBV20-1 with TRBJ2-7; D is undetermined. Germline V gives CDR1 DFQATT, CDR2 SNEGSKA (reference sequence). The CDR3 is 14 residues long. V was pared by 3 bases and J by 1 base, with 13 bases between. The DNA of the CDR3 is TGCAGTGCTAGCCCACTGGGGTGGTCCTACGAGCAGTACTTC. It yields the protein CSASPLGWSYEQYF.

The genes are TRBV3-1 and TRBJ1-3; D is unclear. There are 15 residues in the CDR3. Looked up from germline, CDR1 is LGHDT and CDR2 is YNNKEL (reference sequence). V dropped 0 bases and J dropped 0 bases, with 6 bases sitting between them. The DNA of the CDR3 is TGTGCCAGCAGCCAAGATTGGGGCTCTGGAAACACCATATATTTT. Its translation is CASSQDWGSGNTIYF.

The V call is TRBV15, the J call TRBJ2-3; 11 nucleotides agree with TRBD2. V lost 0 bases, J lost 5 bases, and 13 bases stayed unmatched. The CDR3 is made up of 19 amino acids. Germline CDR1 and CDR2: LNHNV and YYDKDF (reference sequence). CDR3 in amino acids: CATSRDRRNSGRAIDTQYF. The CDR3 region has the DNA TGTGCCACCAGCAGAGATCGTCGGAATAGCGGGAGGGCCATAGATACGCAGTATTTT.

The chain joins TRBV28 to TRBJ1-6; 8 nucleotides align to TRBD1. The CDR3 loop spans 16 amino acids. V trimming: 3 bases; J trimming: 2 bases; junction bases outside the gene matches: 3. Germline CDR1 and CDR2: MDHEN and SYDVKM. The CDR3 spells CASSFRTGTYNSPLHF. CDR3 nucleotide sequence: TGTGCCAGCAGTTTTCGGACAGGGACCTATAATTCACCCCTCCACTTT.